This TCR beta chain was profiled in a study of T cell responses to AZD1222 COVID-19 vaccine. The study, taken as a whole, reports: Seropositive AZD1222 recipients at baseline numbered only 6 or 7.

TCRdb keeps only in-frame clones here, not all; method: immunoSEQ multiplex PCR. The table lists around 80,000 clones, approximately 85% of them singletons, with about 10% in the top ten. Pooled together were second doses at about 4 or about 12 weeks. For this clone: What it binds is unknown.

The sequences come from peripheral blood, collected 28 days after the second AZD1222 dose. The TCR was taken from an adult who received the AZD1222 COVID-19 vaccine.

In DNA form, the CDR3 reads TGCGCCAGCAGTGGAGCGGCAGATCCCACCGGGGAGCTGTTTTTT. Its protein is CASSGAADPTGELFF. This rearrangement joins TRBV10-1 to TRBJ2-2, with D perhaps matching TRBD2 (5 bases). The CDR3 consists of 15 residues. V gave up 4 bases and J gave up 4 bases, with 13 bases separating them. The germline gives CDR1 WNHNN, CDR2 SYGVQD (reference sequence).